Shown below are 11 T cell receptor beta chains from a single sample sequenced in a study of spatial heterogeneity in lung cancer. TCRdb reprocessed the 5' RACE reads with MiXCR, giving one entry per CDR3 protein. The table has under 20,000 distinct CDR3 sequences, about a fifth seen once. Indicated time point: sample taken at primary tumor resection. Tumor, nontumor lung or frozen PBMC supplied whole RNA that was sequenced unsorted. The material sequenced was PBMCs, taken at surgery. All receptors come from a male donor with early-stage non-small cell lung cancer.

The sample holds a few counts of this clonotype. CDR3 nucleotides: TGTGCCAGCAGTGCTGGGTCCGGGGAGCTGTTTTTT. Translating gives CASSAGSGELFF. The J gene is TRBJ2-2, the V gene TRBV2; D call uncertain. The germline gives CDR1 SNHLY, CDR2 FYNNEI. V was pared by 4 bases and J by 6 bases, with 6 bases between. The CDR3 has 12 amino acids.

V gene TRBV7-9 combines with J gene TRBJ2-2; tentatively, D is TRBD2 (5 bases). Germline-derived CDR1 and CDR2 are SEHNR and FQNEAQ (reference sequence). The CDR3 contains 16 residues. V dropped 0 bases and J dropped 0 bases, with 8 bases sitting between them. The chain's CDR3 is CASSLADWTNTGELFF. Here the CDR3 DNA reads TGTGCCAGCAGCTTAGCGGACTGGACGAACACCGGGGAGCTGTTTTTT.

This clonotype was counted ten times or more. One junction end disagrees with the germline gene, perhaps due to a read error. The rearrangement joins TRBV7-7 to TRBJ2-5; either TRBD1 or TRBD2 may fit D (5 bases each). Germline V CDR1 and CDR2: SSHAT, FNYEAQ (reference sequence). The CDR3 has 15 amino acids. CDR3: CASSRFGADLETQYF. CDR3 nucleotides: TGTGCTAGCAGCCGGTTCGGGGCAGATTTAGAGACCCAGTACTTC.

This clonotype was seen a few times. The rearrangement links TRBV6-5 to TRBJ2-2; 12 nucleotides line up with TRBD2. After removal of 7 bases from V and 3 bases from J, the junction contained 3 bases not matched to a gene. Germline loops: CDR1 MNHEY, CDR2 SVGAGI. The CDR3 totals 15 residues. CDR3 DNA: TGTGCCAGCACGCTAGCGGGGGGGCACACCGGGGAGCTGTTTTTT. It encodes CASTLAGGHTGELFF.

This sequence joins TRBV30 and TRBJ2-7; no firm D call. V lost 2 bases and J lost 4, with 6 bases in between. The CDR3 is made up of 11 amino acids. In germline, CDR1 is GTSNPN, CDR2 SVGIG (reference sequence). The CDR3 DNA reads as TGTGCCTGGAGTCTTCGGTACGAGCAGTACTTC. Translated, it gives CAWSLRYEQYF.

This clonotype was recorded at least ten times. The chain recombines TRBV3-1 with TRBJ2-7; D remains ambiguous. The V gene lost 4 bases and the J gene lost 0 bases, with 10 bases spanning the gap. This CDR3 is built from 14 residues. CDR1 LGHDT and CDR2 YNNKEL come from the germline V gene (reference sequence). CDR3 DNA sequence: TGTGCCAGCAGCCTGTCAGGCAGCTCCTACGAGCAGTACTTC. Translation: CASSLSGSSYEQYF.

This clonotype has a count of ten or more. The chain combines TRBV7-8 with TRBJ2-1, with D possibly TRBD2 on 6 matching bases. This CDR3 region has 13 residues. CDR1 is SGHVS, CDR2 FQNEAQ, per germline. The V gene lost 6 bases and the J gene lost 3 bases, with 9 bases spanning the gap. The CDR3 coding sequence is TGTGCCAGCAGGCTCGGGGGCTACAATGAGCAGTTCTTC. Translating gives CASRLGGYNEQFF. The full variable domain, rest sourced from reference TRBV7-8 and TRBJ2-1, is GAGVSQSPRYKVAKRGQDVALRCDPISGHVSLFWYQQALGQGPEFLTYFQNEAQLDKSGLPSDRFFAERPEGSVSTLKIQRTQQEDSAVYLCASRLGGYNEQFFGPGTRLTVL.

The table lists this clonotype with a few counts. The rearrangement links TRBV28 to TRBJ1-5; 7 bases are shared with TRBD1. The germline V gene has CDR1 MDHEN and CDR2 SYDVKM. The CDR3 extends over 13 amino acids. V lost 3 bases and J lost 7; bases outside the gene matches: 3. The CDR3 DNA is TGTGCCAGCAGTTTTGAGGGGGCACAGCCCCAGCATTTT. Amino acids: CASSFEGAQPQHF. The whole variable domain, filled in from reference TRBV28 and TRBJ1-5, reads DVKVTQSSRYLVKRTGEKVFLECVQDMDHENMFWYRQDPGLGLRLIYFSYDVKMKEKGDIPEGYSVSREKKERFSLILESASTNQTSMYLCASSFEGAQPQHFGDGTRLSIL.

The rearrangement uses TRBV7-2 and TRBJ2-2, with TRBD2 matching 7 bases. The CDR3 has 18 residues. The ends lost 5 bases at V and 3 bases at J; junction bases unmatched: 15. Per germline, CDR1 SGHTA and CDR2 FQGNSA. The CDR3 nucleotides are TGTGCCAGCAGCAGTTTTAAGCGGGGAACCCTGGACACCGGGGAGCTGTTTTTT. Translation gives CASSSFKRGTLDTGELFF.

This rearrangement joins TRBV9 to TRBJ1-5; D may be TRBD1 (5 bases). Deletions cut 0 bases from V and 9 bases from J, with 13 bases between. The germline V gene has CDR1 SGDLS and CDR2 YYNGEE. CDR3 length: 14 residues. The CDR3 DNA reads as TGTGCCAGCAGCGTAGACGGGGGGATGGGGCCCCAGCATTTT. Translated, it gives CASSVDGGMGPQHF.

At least ten counts were recorded for this clonotype. This sequence joins TRBV10-2 and TRBJ2-1, with 15 bases that match TRBD2. Unmatched junction bases numbered 11, after V lost 4 bases and J lost 7 bases. The CDR3 is 18 residues long. From germline, CDR1 is WSHSY and CDR2 SAAADI. This CDR3 reads CASSGIGTSGGPWNEQFF. The CDR3 DNA follows: TGCGCCAGCAGTGGGATAGGGACTAGCGGGGGGCCGTGGAATGAGCAGTTCTTC.